The present T cell receptor beta chain was sequenced within a study of CD8 T cells in ankylosing spondylitis. General study findings and limits: A number of the motif variants had already been described in reactive arthritis synovial fluid and blood. Reportedly, disease-linked clones are significantly enriched in ankylosing spondylitis patients' matched synovial fluid. Researchers report that disease-linked clones proved CD8+ and relatively rare in peripheral blood. A motif of several highly homologous TCR beta variants was seen as apparently characteristic of ankylosing spondylitis blood.

The authors made TCR beta libraries by quantitative 5'-RACE with molecular barcodes. TCRdb itself ran the 5' RACE reads through MiXCR, one entry per CDR3 protein. The sample includes 400,000 to 450,000 distinct CDR3 sequences, approximately 17% of them seen just once. This clonotype showed up many times. Its antigen remains unknown. The germline V gene has CDR1 GTSNPN and CDR2 SVGIG (reference sequence). The CDR3 has 13 amino acids. Trimming removed 7 bases at V and 0 bases at J, with 12 bases between. This TCR derives from a male donor with ankylosing spondylitis. The sample consisted of blood, either unsorted or a sorted T cell fraction (not recorded which). V gene TRBV30 combines with J gene TRBJ1-2; D perhaps matches TRBD1 (6 bases). The CDR3: CALTGSANYGYTF. In DNA form, the CDR3 reads TGTGCCTTAACAGGGTCTGCTAACTATGGCTACACCTTC.